This T cell receptor beta chain was captured by sequencing in a study of T cells after yellow fever vaccination. On the study more broadly: With SMART-Seq v4 Ultra Low Input, the fractions containing low cell numbers were prepared.

The CDR3 contains 14 residues. The germline CDR1 and CDR2 sequences are SNHLY and FYNNEI. Trimming took 9 bases from V and 1 from J, leaving 12 bases between them. Overall study findings and caveats: It was a small share of clonotypes that appeared in both CD4 and CD8 compartments. Post-booster samples contained most primary-vaccination clones (more than 95% CD4, around 88% CD8).

Making TCR cDNA involved 5'RACE template switching, which added UMIs and a universal primer site. TCRdb reprocessed the 5' RACE reads with MiXCR, giving one entry per CDR3 protein. The sample yields some 390,000 distinct CDR3 sequences, approximately 18% seen once. On this clonotype itself: Its specificity is unknown.

The clonotype was recovered from a man younger than 30 who received the YFV17D yellow fever vaccine. The specimen was PBMCs, collected before the yellow fever booster vaccination. The J gene is TRBJ1-4, the V gene TRBV2, with unresolved D. The CDR3 DNA reads TGTGCCAGTCGGTGGAGCGAAACTAATGAAAAACTGTTTTTT. Translated: CASRWSETNEKLFF.